What follows are 27 T cell receptor beta chains derived from one specimen sequenced in a study of blood T cell repertoires in COVID-19. Assay used: immunoSEQ multiplex PCR; TCRdb lists only in-frame clones, some missing. The sample contains fewer than 250,000 clones, 86% of which appear only once. Source material: peripheral blood. These receptor sequences come from a woman between 65 and 79 years old with acute or convalescent COVID-19.

The V call is TRBV12-3 or TRBV12-4, the J call TRBJ2-7; the D gene is possibly TRBD1 (6 bases). The V gene lost 6 bases and the J gene lost 5 bases, with 11 bases spanning the gap. The CDR3 consists of 12 residues. CDR3 residues: CASSRGRDEQYF. CDR3 sequence (DNA): TGTGCCAGCAGCAGGGGCAGGGACGAGCAGTACTTC.

The V and J genes are TRBV28 and TRBJ1-5; TRBD1 matches at 8 bases. V lost 1 base and J lost 2; bases outside the gene matches: 1. The V gene's germline CDR1 is MDHEN and CDR2 SYDVKM. The CDR3 loop spans 15 amino acids. The CDR3 sequence: CASSLSGQGNQPQHF. The DNA for the CDR3 is TGTGCCAGCAGTTTATCGGGACAGGGCAATCAGCCCCAGCATTTT.

The chain carries TRBV28 and TRBJ1-4; D is possibly TRBD1 (6 bases). The V end was cut by 5 bases, the J end by 6 bases, with 13 bases between. This CDR3 spans 14 amino acids. Germline V gives CDR1 MDHEN, CDR2 SYDVKM. CDR3 nucleotides: TGTGCCAGCAGTGTACAGGGTACCTATGAAAAACTGTTTTTT. Translated, it gives CASSVQGTYEKLFF.

The CDR3 spells CASSLDLANTQYF. CDR3 DNA sequence: TGTGCCAGCAGCTTAGATTTGGCAAATACGCAGTATTTT. The chain carries TRBV11-2 and TRBJ2-3; no clear D. Germline-derived CDR1 and CDR2 are SGHAT and FQNNGV. V lost 0 bases, J lost 7 bases, and 8 bases lay in between. CDR3 size: 13 residues.

The V and J genes are TRBV5-8 and TRBJ2-1, with a tentative D call TRBD1 (7 bases). The germline CDR1 and CDR2 sequences are SGHTS and YDEGEE. With 5 bases removed from V and 6 bases from J, the gap between germline ends came to 15 bases. CDR3 size: 14 residues. CDR3: CASRRQGGVNEQFF. In DNA form, the CDR3 reads TGTGCCAGCAGACGACAGGGAGGTGTCAATGAGCAGTTCTTC.

The chain has TRBV29-1 and TRBJ2-7; D ambiguous. The CDR3 totals 12 residues. Germline V lookup: CDR1 SQVTM, CDR2 ANQGSEA. Trimming stripped 8 bases from V and 3 bases from J, with 14 bases between. CDR3 nucleotide sequence: TGCAGCTACTCCACGCTTGGCTACGAGCAGTACTTC. It encodes CSYSTLGYEQYF.

The chain recombines TRBV6-5 with TRBJ1-1, with D perhaps TRBD1 (5 bases). Trimming stripped 7 bases from V and 5 bases from J, with 14 bases between. The CDR3 extends over 13 amino acids. The germline gives CDR1 MNHEY, CDR2 SVGAGI. For the CDR3, the DNA is TGTGCCAGCAAAAATGGGGGGGGGACTGAAGCTTTCTTT. Its translation: CASKNGGGTEAFF.

The J gene is TRBJ1-3, the V gene TRBV4-2; 8 nucleotides agree with TRBD1. The CDR3 loop spans 13 amino acids. Germline CDR1 reads LGHNA; CDR2 reads YNFKEQ. V lost 1 base and J lost 7; bases outside the gene matches: 0. The CDR3 DNA is TGTGCCAGCAGCCAAGGGACAGGGAACACCATATATTTT. Translating gives CASSQGTGNTIYF.

The table lists this clone with a few counts. This chain links TRBV9 with TRBJ1-6; the match to TRBD1 covers 9 bases. The CDR3 is 17 amino acids. Germline CDR1 SGDLS, CDR2 YYNGEE. The junction had 6 bases not matched to a gene; V was cut back by 3 bases and J by 2 bases. The CDR3 here is CASSGGTGFPYNSPLHF. The CDR3 nucleotides read TGTGCCAGCAGCGGGGGGACAGGGTTTCCCTATAATTCACCCCTCCACTTT. The variable domain in full, completed from reference TRBV9 and TRBJ1-6, reads DSGVTQTPKHLITATGQRVTLRCSPRSGDLSVYWYQQSLDQGLQFLIQYYNGEERAKGNILERFSAQQFPDLHSELNLSSLELGDSALYFCASSGGTGFPYNSPLHFGNGTRLTVT.

This chain links TRBV28 with TRBJ2-1; 8 nucleotides agree with TRBD2. The ends lost 7 bases at V and 0 bases at J; junction bases unmatched: 5. Germline V gives CDR1 MDHEN, CDR2 SYDVKM. CDR3 length equals 15 residues. CDR3 sequence reads: CASTNSGSSYNEQFF. CDR3 DNA: TGTGCCAGCACCAACAGCGGGAGCTCCTACAATGAGCAGTTCTTC. Variable domain in full (rest from reference TRBV28 and TRBJ2-1): DVKVTQSSRYLVKRTGEKVFLECVQDMDHENMFWYRQDPGLGLRLIYFSYDVKMKEKGDIPEGYSVSREKKERFSLILESASTNQTSMYLCASTNSGSSYNEQFFGPGTRLTVL.

This clone was counted only a few times. This rearrangement joins TRBV20-1 to TRBJ1-2; the D is unclear. There are 11 residues in the CDR3. CDR1 DFQATT and CDR2 SNEGSKA come from the germline V gene (reference sequence). The CDR3 reads CRATETGGYTF. CDR3 nucleotide sequence: TGCAGGGCCACCGAGACGGGGGGCTACACCTTC.

V usage is TRBV18 and J usage is TRBJ1-5, with TRBD1 as a possible D gene (6 bases). CDR1 and CDR2 from the germline V gene are KGHSH and LQKENI. The V gene lost 3 bases and the J gene lost 7 bases, with 22 bases spanning the gap. This CDR3 is built from 17 residues. The CDR3 DNA is TGTGCCAGCTCACCGCCGCTCTCCCGAGGACAGAAGCAGCCCCAGCATTTT. Protein product: CASSPPLSRGQKQPQHF.

The genes are TRBV20-1 and TRBJ2-1; D ambiguous. V gave up 5 bases and J gave up 6 bases, with 8 bases separating them. The CDR3 contains 11 residues. Germline V gives CDR1 DFQATT, CDR2 SNEGSKA (reference sequence). Written as DNA, the CDR3 is TGCAGTGCTCTCCTAGGCAATGAGCAGTTCTTC. Translated: CSALLGNEQFF.

The chain is built from TRBV5-1 and TRBJ1-4; the D gene is possibly TRBD1 (5 bases). Per the germline V gene, CDR1 is SGHRS and CDR2 is YFSETQ. V was pared by 6 bases and J by 7 bases, with 19 bases between. The CDR3 totals 15 residues. The CDR3 protein is CASKTEMGGGEKLFF. The CDR3 bases are TGCGCCAGCAAAACAGAAATGGGGGGAGGTGAAAAACTGTTTTTT.

The chain is built from TRBV18 and TRBJ1-2; a weak D match, TRBD1 (6 bases). The CDR3 sequence is 12 residues long. The germline gives CDR1 KGHSH, CDR2 LQKENI. V shed 6 bases and J shed 12 bases, with 17 bases lying between them. Written as DNA, the CDR3 is TGTGCCAGCTCGTCCACAGGGATTGGAAACACCTTC. Residues: CASSSTGIGNTF.

The rearrangement joins TRBV5-4 to TRBJ1-2; the D is unclear. There are 13 residues in the CDR3. Trimming pared 1 base from V and 2 bases from J, leaving 6 bases between. CDR1 and CDR2 from the germline V gene are SGHNT and YYREEE (reference sequence). The CDR3 here is CASSLRGNYGYTF. CDR3 nucleotide sequence: TGTGCCAGCAGCTTGCGGGGAAACTATGGCTACACCTTC.

This chain connects TRBV5-1 to TRBJ1-5; the D gene is possibly TRBD1 (6 bases). The V end was cut by 4 bases, the J end by 4 bases, with 12 bases between. CDR3 length: 14 residues. In germline, CDR1 is SGHRS, CDR2 YFSETQ. In DNA form, the CDR3 reads TGCGCCAGCAGCCCAACCCAGGGGAATCAGCCCCAGCATTTT. Translating gives CASSPTQGNQPQHF.

The chain is built from TRBV5-1 and TRBJ1-1; D is perhaps TRBD1 (6 bases). Per germline, CDR1 SGHRS and CDR2 YFSETQ. The V end lost 4 bases, the J end lost 1 base, and 14 bases lay between the germline ends. CDR3 length equals 15 residues. The CDR3 DNA reads TGCGCCAGCAGCCCAATACTGGGGGCGAACACTGAAGCTTTCTTT. It encodes CASSPILGANTEAFF.

The chain employs TRBV5-1 and TRBJ1-4; D not certain. The CDR3 runs 16 residues. The germline CDR1 and CDR2 sequences are SGHRS and YFSETQ. V was trimmed by 0 bases and J by 4 bases, leaving 13 bases between them. The CDR3 loop is CASSLGGKLGNEKLFF. CDR3 DNA: TGCGCCAGCAGCTTGGGAGGGAAGCTTGGTAATGAAAAACTGTTTTTT.

This clone was detected a few times. The chain has TRBV7-2 and TRBJ1-2; D gene unclear. The CDR3 is made up of 13 amino acids. Trimming took off 5 bases at V and 7 bases at J, with 14 bases between the two ends. Germline values: CDR1 SGHTA, CDR2 FQGNSA. The CDR3 sequence: CASSTTIPGGYTF. DNA for the CDR3: TGTGCCAGCAGCACGACCATCCCGGGTGGCTACACCTTC. Variable domain in full (rest from reference TRBV7-2 and TRBJ1-2): GAGVSQSPSNKVTEKGKDVELRCDPISGHTALYWYRQSLGQGLEFLIYFQGNSAPDKSGLPSDRFSAERTGGSVSTLTIQRTQQEDSAVYLCASSTTIPGGYTFGSGTRLTVV.

The chain joins TRBV4-1 to TRBJ1-2; the D gene is possibly TRBD1 (5 bases). CDR1 and CDR2 (germline): MGHRA, YSYEKL. Trimming removed 1 base at V and 7 bases at J, with 16 bases between. This CDR3 comprises 15 residues. The CDR3 spells CASSQGGTGLGGYTF. The CDR3 DNA follows: TGCGCCAGCAGCCAAGGCGGGACCGGCCTGGGTGGCTACACCTTC.

V and J are TRBV2 and TRBJ2-7; the D is unclear. The V gene lost 7 bases and the J gene lost 0 bases, with 4 bases spanning the gap. The germline V gene encodes CDR1 SNHLY and CDR2 FYNNEI. This CDR3 comprises 11 residues. CDR3 coding DNA: TGTGCCAGCACCGTCTCCTACGAGCAGTACTTC. This sequence encodes CASTVSYEQYF.

The gene calls are TRBV7-8 and TRBJ2-5, with unresolved D. CDR3 length: 11 amino acids. V was clipped by 4 bases and J by 5 bases, with 5 bases between them. Germline V gives CDR1 SGHVS, CDR2 FQNEAQ. CDR3 sequence: CASSSLETQYF. CDR3 nucleotide sequence: TGTGCCAGCAGCTCGTTGGAGACCCAGTACTTC.

This chain joins TRBV12-3 or TRBV12-4 and TRBJ2-4; D uncertain. This CDR3 region has 12 residues. Trimming took 8 bases from V and 5 from J, leaving 10 bases between them. The CDR3 DNA sequence: TGTGCCAGCGGCCCCGTCGAAAACATTCAGTACTTC. Translating gives CASGPVENIQYF.

The chain combines TRBV4-2 with TRBJ2-1; tentatively, D is TRBD1 (6 bases). Per germline, CDR1 LGHNA and CDR2 YNFKEQ. There are 17 residues in the CDR3. V dropped 0 bases and J dropped 7 bases, with 19 bases sitting between them. CDR3: CASSQDALGQGANEQFF. CDR3 coding DNA: TGTGCCAGCAGCCAAGACGCTCTGGGACAAGGAGCGAATGAGCAGTTCTTC.

A few counts support this clone. The V and J genes are TRBV6-5 and TRBJ2-2; D may be TRBD2 (6 bases). The CDR3 is 13 amino acids. Trimming left V 7 bases short and J 3 bases short, with 9 bases between. Looked up from germline, CDR1 is MNHEY and CDR2 is SVGAGI. The CDR3 bases are TGTGCCAGCACACCGGGGGACACCGGGGAGCTGTTTTTT. Translation: CASTPGDTGELFF.

This chain uses TRBV29-1 with TRBJ1-2; D is unresolved. The V end was cut by 3 bases, the J end by 0 bases, with 8 bases between. The CDR3 has 13 residues. The germline V gene has CDR1 SQVTM and CDR2 ANQGSEA. CDR3 protein: CSVDAEANYGYTF. In nucleotides, the CDR3 is TGCAGCGTTGATGCAGAGGCTAACTATGGCTACACCTTC. Variable domain in full (rest from reference TRBV29-1 and TRBJ1-2): SAVISQKPSRDICQRGTSLTIQCQVDSQVTMMFWYRQQPGQSLTLIATANQGSEATYESGFVIDKFPISRPNLTFSTLTVSNMSPEDSSIYLCSVDAEANYGYTFGSGTRLTVV.